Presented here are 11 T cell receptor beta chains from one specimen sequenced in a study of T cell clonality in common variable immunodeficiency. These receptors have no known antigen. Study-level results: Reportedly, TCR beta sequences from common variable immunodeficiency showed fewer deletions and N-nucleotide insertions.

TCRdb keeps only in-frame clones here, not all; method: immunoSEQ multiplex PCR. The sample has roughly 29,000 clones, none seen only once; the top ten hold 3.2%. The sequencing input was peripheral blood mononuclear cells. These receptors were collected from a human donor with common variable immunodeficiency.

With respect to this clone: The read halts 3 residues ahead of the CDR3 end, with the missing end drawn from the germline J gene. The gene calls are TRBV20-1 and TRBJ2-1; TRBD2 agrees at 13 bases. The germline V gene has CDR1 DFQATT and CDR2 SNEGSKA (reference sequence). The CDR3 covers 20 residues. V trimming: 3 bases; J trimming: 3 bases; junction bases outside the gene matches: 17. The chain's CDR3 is CSASGGTRTSGSNIYNEQFF. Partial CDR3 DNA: TGCAGTGCTAGTGGGGGGACCCGGACTAGCGGGAGTAACATCTACAATGAG.

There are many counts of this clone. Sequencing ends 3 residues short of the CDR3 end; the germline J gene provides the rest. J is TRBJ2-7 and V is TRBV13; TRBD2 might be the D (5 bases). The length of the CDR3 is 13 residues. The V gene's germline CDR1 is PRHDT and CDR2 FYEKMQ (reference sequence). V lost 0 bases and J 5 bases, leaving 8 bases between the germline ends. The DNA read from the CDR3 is TGTGCCAGCAGCTTAGGGACTAAAAACGAG. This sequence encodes CASSLGTKNE. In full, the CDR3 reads CASSLGTKNEQYF. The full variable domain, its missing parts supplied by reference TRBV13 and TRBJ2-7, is AAGVIQSPRHLIKEKRETATLKCYPIPRHDTVYWYQQGPGQDPQFLISFYEKMQSDKGSIPDRFSAQQFSDYHSELNMSSLELGDSALYFCASSLGTKNEQYFGPGTRLTVT.

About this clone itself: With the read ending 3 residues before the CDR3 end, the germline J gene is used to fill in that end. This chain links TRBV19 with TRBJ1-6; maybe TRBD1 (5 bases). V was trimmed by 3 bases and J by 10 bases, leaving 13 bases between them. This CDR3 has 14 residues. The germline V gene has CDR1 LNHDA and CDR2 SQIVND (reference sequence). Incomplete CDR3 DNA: TGTGCCAGTAGTATTCAGGGTTCGGAATCACCC. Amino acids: CASSIQGSESP. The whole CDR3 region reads CASSIQGSESPLHF.

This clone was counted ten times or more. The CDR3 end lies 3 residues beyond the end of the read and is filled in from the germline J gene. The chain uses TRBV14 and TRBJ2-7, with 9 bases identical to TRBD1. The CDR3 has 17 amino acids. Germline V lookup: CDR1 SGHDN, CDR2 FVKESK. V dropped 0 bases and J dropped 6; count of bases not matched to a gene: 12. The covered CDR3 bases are TGTGCCAGCAGCCAAGATATCGAGTGGACAGGGGTGGGCGAG. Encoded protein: CASSQDIEWTGVGE. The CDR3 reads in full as CASSQDIEWTGVGEQYF.

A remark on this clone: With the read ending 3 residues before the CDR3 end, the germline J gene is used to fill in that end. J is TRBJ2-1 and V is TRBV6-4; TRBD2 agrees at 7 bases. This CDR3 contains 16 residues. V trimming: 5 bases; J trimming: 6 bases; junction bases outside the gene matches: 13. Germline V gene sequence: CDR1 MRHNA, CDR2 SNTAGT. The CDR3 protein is CASSPVSAGAANEQFF. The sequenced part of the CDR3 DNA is TGTGCCAGCAGTCCCGTTTCGGCGGGAGCGGCCAATGAG.

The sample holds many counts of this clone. The CDR3 sequence is CASRRDFSYNEQFF. The part of the CDR3 DNA that was read is TGTGCCAGCAGGAGGGACTTCTCCTACAATGAG. The V gene is TRBV7-2, the J gene TRBJ2-1; D may be TRBD2 (6 bases). The missing CDR3 end, 3 residues past where the read stops, is filled in from the germline J gene. Germline-derived CDR1 and CDR2 are SGHTA and FQGNSA. V lost 6 bases and J 0 bases, leaving 9 bases between the germline ends. CDR3 length equals 14 residues.

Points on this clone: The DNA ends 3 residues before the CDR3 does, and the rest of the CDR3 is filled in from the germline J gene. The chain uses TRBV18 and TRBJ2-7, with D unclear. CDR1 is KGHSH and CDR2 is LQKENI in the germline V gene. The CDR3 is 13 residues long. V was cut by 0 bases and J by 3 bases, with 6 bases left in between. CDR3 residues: CASSPPQVYEQYF. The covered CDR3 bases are TGTGCCAGCTCACCACCGCAGGTCTACGAG.

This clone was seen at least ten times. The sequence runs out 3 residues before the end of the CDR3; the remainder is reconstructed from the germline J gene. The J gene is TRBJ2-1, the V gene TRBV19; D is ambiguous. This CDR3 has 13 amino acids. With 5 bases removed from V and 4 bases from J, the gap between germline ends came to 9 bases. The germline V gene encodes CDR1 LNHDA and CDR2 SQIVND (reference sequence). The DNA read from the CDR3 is TGTGCCAGTAGTTGGAGCAGGTACAATGAG. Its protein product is CASSWSRYNE. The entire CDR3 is CASSWSRYNEQFF. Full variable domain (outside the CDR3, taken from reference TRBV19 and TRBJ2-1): DGGITQSPKYLFRKEGQNVTLSCEQNLNHDAMYWYRQDPGQGLRLIYYSQIVNDFQKGDIAEGYSVSREKKESFPLTVTSAQKNPTAFYLCASSWSRYNEQFFGPGTRLTVL.

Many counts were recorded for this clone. CDR3 sequence: CASSLVAGFYNEQFF. CDR3 DNA (partial): TGTGCCAGCAGCTTAGTTGCGGGATTCTACAATGAG. The V gene is TRBV7-2, the J gene TRBJ2-1, with TRBD2 as a possible D gene (6 bases). The read ends 3 residues early relative to the CDR3; the germline J gene fills the gap. The V end lost 1 base, the J end lost 3 bases, and 10 bases lay between the germline ends. In germline, CDR1 is SGHTA, CDR2 FQGNSA. The CDR3 is 15 residues long.

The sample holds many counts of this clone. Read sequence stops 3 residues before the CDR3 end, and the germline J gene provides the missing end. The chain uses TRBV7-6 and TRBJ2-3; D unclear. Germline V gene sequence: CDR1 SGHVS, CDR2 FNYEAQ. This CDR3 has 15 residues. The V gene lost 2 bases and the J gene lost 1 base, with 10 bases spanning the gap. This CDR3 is CASSLRPSGTDTQYF. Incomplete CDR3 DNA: TGTGCCAGCAGCTTAAGGCCCAGCGGCACAGATACG.

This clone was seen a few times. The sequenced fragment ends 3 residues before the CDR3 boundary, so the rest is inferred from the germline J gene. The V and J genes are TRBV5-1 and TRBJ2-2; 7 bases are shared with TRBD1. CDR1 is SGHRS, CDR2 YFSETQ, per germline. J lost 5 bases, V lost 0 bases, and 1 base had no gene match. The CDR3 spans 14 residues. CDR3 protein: CASSLATGTGELFF. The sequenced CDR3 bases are TGCGCCAGCAGCTTGGCGACAGGGACCGGGGAG.